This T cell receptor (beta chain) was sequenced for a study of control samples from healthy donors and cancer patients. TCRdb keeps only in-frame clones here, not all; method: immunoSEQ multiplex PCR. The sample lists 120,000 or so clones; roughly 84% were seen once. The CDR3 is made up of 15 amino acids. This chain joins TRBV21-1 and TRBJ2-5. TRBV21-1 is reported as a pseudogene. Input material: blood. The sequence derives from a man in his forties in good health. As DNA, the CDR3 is TGTGCCAGCGACGAACGGGGGCCACTCCAAAAGACCCAGTACTTC. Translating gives CASDERGPLQKTQYF.